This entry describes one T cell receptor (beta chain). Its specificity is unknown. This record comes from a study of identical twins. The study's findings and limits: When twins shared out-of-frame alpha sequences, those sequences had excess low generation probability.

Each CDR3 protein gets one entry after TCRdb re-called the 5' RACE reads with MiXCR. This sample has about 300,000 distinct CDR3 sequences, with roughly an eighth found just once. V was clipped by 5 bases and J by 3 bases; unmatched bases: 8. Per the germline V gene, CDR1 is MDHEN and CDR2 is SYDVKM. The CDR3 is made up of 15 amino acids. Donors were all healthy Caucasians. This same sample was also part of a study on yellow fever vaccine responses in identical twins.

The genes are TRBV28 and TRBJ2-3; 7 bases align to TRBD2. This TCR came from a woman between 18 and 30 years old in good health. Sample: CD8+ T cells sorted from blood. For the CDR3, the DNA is TGTGCCAGCAGTAGCGGGGAGAATTATACAGATACGCAGTATTTT. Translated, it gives CASSSGENYTDTQYF.